A single sample gave rise to the 25 T cell receptor beta chains below, sequenced in a study of T-cell memory formation after mild COVID-19. MiXCR, run by TCRdb on the 5' RACE reads, gives a single entry per CDR3 protein. The table has approximately 260,000 distinct CDR3 sequences, about 16% seen once; the top ten hold 22%. The sample comprised PBMCs or a T cell subset sorted from them (not recorded which). The receptors were gathered from a man aged 18 to 35 who had mild COVID-19 (a few samples of this study predate the infection). Cell type and time point are not known.

This clonotype was seen a handful of times. This chain connects TRBV20-1 to TRBJ2-2; the D is unclear. Germline CDR1 reads DFQATT; CDR2 reads SNEGSKA (reference sequence). The CDR3 runs to 12 residues. The ends were cut back, 2 bases at V and 1 base at J, with 2 bases in the middle. In nucleotides, the CDR3 is TGCAGTGCTAGACAGAACACCGGGGAGCTGTTTTTT. Translation: CSARQNTGELFF.

The rearrangement joins TRBV27 to TRBJ2-7; D is uncertain. The germline gives CDR1 MNHEY, CDR2 SMNVEV (reference sequence). Trimming removed 7 bases at V and 5 bases at J, with 6 bases between. This CDR3 has 10 amino acids. CDR3 sequence reads: CASIKNEQYV. The CDR3, as DNA: TGTGCCAGCATTAAGAACGAGCAGTACGTC.

V usage is TRBV4-1 and J usage is TRBJ2-5; 7 bases agree with TRBD1. The CDR3 loop spans 14 amino acids. Germline lookup yields CDR1 MGHRA and CDR2 YSYEKL. V shed 1 base and J 1 base; nucleotides not matched to a gene: 0. CDR3 sequence: CASSQGTGQETQYF. CDR3 DNA sequence: TGCGCCAGCAGCCAAGGGACAGGCCAAGAGACCCAGTACTTC.

In its sample, this clonotype was seen a few times. J is TRBJ2-3 and V is TRBV3-1; D is unresolved. The germline V and J ends were trimmed by 0 bases and 6 bases, with 7 bases remaining between them. CDR1 LGHDT and CDR2 YNNKEL come from the germline V gene (reference sequence). The CDR3 is made up of 13 amino acids. The CDR3 is CASSQDHVDTQYF. The CDR3 DNA is TGTGCCAGCAGCCAAGACCATGTGGATACGCAGTATTTT.

As concerns this clonotype: At one boundary the junction diverges from the germline segment, which might be a read error. CDR3 nucleotide sequence: TGTTCCAGCAGTACCGGGACAGGGGTGGGCAATGAGCAGTTCTTC. Translation: CSSSTGTGVGNEQFF. V and J are TRBV12-3 or TRBV12-4 and TRBJ2-1, with 10 bases that match TRBD1. The CDR3 has 15 amino acids.

V usage is TRBV7-3 and J usage is TRBJ2-3, with TRBD2 matching 8 bases. CDR1 SGHTA and CDR2 FQGTGA come from the germline V gene. Trimming removed 2 bases from V and 8 bases from J; junction bases left unmatched: 9. The CDR3 runs to 15 residues. Written as DNA, the CDR3 is TGTGCCAGCAGCTTACGGGGGGGCGCCGCTGGTACGCAGTATTTT. Its translation is CASSLRGGAAGTQYF.

This clonotype was seen a few times. The chain employs TRBV2 and TRBJ2-5, with 8 bases matching TRBD1. This CDR3 comprises 14 residues. The ends lost 7 bases at V and 5 bases at J; junction bases unmatched: 9. Per germline, CDR1 SNHLY and CDR2 FYNNEI. The DNA for the CDR3 is TGTGCCAGCAATTCGGACAGGGATGTCGAGACCCAGTACTTC. It encodes CASNSDRDVETQYF.

Only a few counts were recorded for this clonotype. The gene calls are TRBV3-1 and TRBJ2-1; D perhaps matches TRBD2 (6 bases). Germline V CDR1 and CDR2: LGHDT, YNNKEL (reference sequence). V shed 4 bases and J shed 6 bases, with 10 bases lying between them. This CDR3 region has 13 residues. CDR3 DNA: TGTGCCAGCAGCCCGCGGGGCGTCAATGAGCAGTTCTTC. Its protein product is CASSPRGVNEQFF.

This clonotype was seen at least ten times. The gene calls are TRBV12-3 or TRBV12-4 and TRBJ1-1; unclear D gene. The CDR3 runs to 11 residues. V was trimmed by 7 bases and J by 7 bases, leaving 10 bases between them. CDR3 region: CASTQNGEAFF. Written as DNA, the CDR3 is TGTGCCAGCACCCAGAATGGTGAAGCTTTCTTT.

This clonotype has only a few counts. One junction end does not reproduce the germline sequence, and a read error may be involved. The rearrangement links TRBV7-7 to TRBJ2-5; D possibly corresponds to TRBD1 (6 bases). Germline-derived CDR1 and CDR2 are SSHAT and FNYEAQ (reference sequence). This CDR3 contains 15 residues. The CDR3 here is CASSPRTGYQETQYF. The CDR3, as DNA: TGTGCTAGCAGCCCCCGAACAGGGTACCAAGAGACCCAGTACTTC.

The sample holds a few counts of this clonotype. The gene calls are TRBV14 and TRBJ1-4; D is possibly TRBD1 (5 bases). This CDR3 region has 15 residues. V lost 0 bases and J lost 3, with 8 bases in between. Per the germline V gene, CDR1 is SGHDN and CDR2 is FVKESK. The CDR3 DNA reads as TGTGCCAGCAGCCAAGACTGGGGCTCTAATGAAAAACTGTTTTTT. Amino acid sequence: CASSQDWGSNEKLFF.

Worth noting for this clonotype: Just one base apart from a much larger clone, this may be a read error. The J gene is TRBJ1-2, the V gene TRBV5-1, with unresolved D. Germline CDR1 reads SGHRS; CDR2 reads YFSETQ. CDR3 length: 13 residues. The V gene lost 3 bases and the J gene lost 7 bases, with 13 bases spanning the gap. The CDR3 region is CASSWMAEGGYTF. Written as DNA, the CDR3 is TGCGCCAGCAGCTGGATGGCAGAAGGTGGCTACACCTTC.

This clonotype has at least ten counts. The CDR3 nucleotides read TGTGCCAGCAGTCGAACTATGACCGAGCAGTACTTC. This gives the protein CASSRTMTEQYF. This sequence joins TRBV6-2 or TRBV6-3 and TRBJ2-7; D ambiguous. Germline V CDR1 and CDR2: MNHEY, SVGEGT. Trimming removed 5 bases at V and 6 bases at J, with 11 bases between. This CDR3 is built from 12 residues.

This clonotype was picked up many times. The chain carries TRBV5-6 and TRBJ2-6; D call uncertain. Trimming took 2 bases from V and 5 from J, leaving 8 bases between them. The V gene's germline CDR1 is SGHDT and CDR2 YYEEEE. The CDR3 sequence is 14 residues long. In nucleotides, the CDR3 is TGTGCCAGCAGCTTATGGGGTTGGGCCAACGTCCTGACTTTC. Residues: CASSLWGWANVLTF.

This sequence joins TRBV20-1 and TRBJ2-4; D may be TRBD1 (5 bases). CDR3 length: 14 residues. The V gene lost 6 bases and the J gene lost 0 bases, with 12 bases spanning the gap. The germline V gene encodes CDR1 DFQATT and CDR2 SNEGSKA (reference sequence). The DNA of the CDR3 is TGCAGTGCCCGACAGTTTCTAGCCAAAAACATTCAGTACTTC. Translated, it gives CSARQFLAKNIQYF.

This clonotype was seen more than once but under ten times. The CDR3 is CASSWGDQYNEQFF. In DNA form, the CDR3 reads TGCGCCAGCAGCTGGGGGGACCAATACAATGAGCAGTTCTTC. The chain employs TRBV5-1 and TRBJ2-1; D perhaps matches TRBD2 (6 bases). The CDR3 consists of 14 residues. CDR1 is SGHRS, CDR2 YFSETQ, per germline. V gave up 3 bases and J gave up 4 bases, with 11 bases separating them.

This clonotype was observed a few times. J is TRBJ1-1 and V is TRBV12-3 or TRBV12-4, with 10 bases lining up with TRBD1. The CDR3 has 13 residues. J was trimmed by 12 bases and V by 6 bases; bases with no gene match: 10. CDR3 bases: TGTGCCAGCAGACCGGGACAGGGGTCCAATTCTTTCTTT. Translating gives CASRPGQGSNSFF.

The chain joins TRBV4-3 to TRBJ1-5; D is undetermined. The length of the CDR3 is 15 residues. The germline gives CDR1 LGHNA, CDR2 YSLEER. The V end lost 0 bases, the J end lost 3 bases, and 9 bases lay between the germline ends. Here the CDR3 DNA reads TGCGCCAGCAGCCAAGATGGCAAAGCCAATCAGCCCCAGCATTTT. Translated: CASSQDGKANQPQHF.

This clonotype has more than one count but fewer than ten. The chain uses TRBV20-1 and TRBJ1-5; D is undetermined. The CDR3 length is 14 residues. Germline V lookup: CDR1 DFQATT, CDR2 SNEGSKA (reference sequence). The germline V and J ends were trimmed by 4 bases and 3 bases, with 13 bases remaining between them. CDR3 residues: CSAKTTGTNQPQHF. CDR3 nucleotide sequence: TGCAGTGCTAAAACCACGGGTACCAATCAGCCCCAGCATTTT.

The rearrangement uses TRBV13 and TRBJ1-1; tentative D call: TRBD1 (6 bases). Trimming stripped 6 bases from V and 6 bases from J, with 11 bases between. This CDR3 has 12 amino acids. Germline V CDR1 and CDR2: PRHDT, FYEKMQ (reference sequence). CDR3: CASRQGGSEAFF. CDR3 DNA: TGTGCCAGCAGACAAGGGGGTTCTGAAGCTTTCTTT.

The J gene is TRBJ2-2, the V gene TRBV28, with a possible D match to TRBD1 (6 bases). There are 13 residues in the CDR3. Germline-derived CDR1 and CDR2 are MDHEN and SYDVKM. V was pared by 8 bases and J by 1 base, with 8 bases between. CDR3 sequence (DNA): TGTGCCAGCCAACAGGGGAACACCGGGGAGCTGTTTTTT. This codes for CASQQGNTGELFF.

The sample holds a few counts of this clonotype. The chain carries TRBV20-1 and TRBJ1-6; D not certain. Trimming took off 3 bases at V and 9 bases at J, with 12 bases between the two ends. The CDR3 is 13 amino acids. The germline CDR1 and CDR2 sequences are DFQATT and SNEGSKA (reference sequence). In DNA form, the CDR3 reads TGCAGTGCTAGTAGCTCTATGAGTTCACCCCTCCACTTT. Protein product: CSASSSMSSPLHF.

The genes are TRBV4-3 and TRBJ2-2; TRBD2 aligns across 11 bases. Germline-derived CDR1 and CDR2 are LGHNA and YSLEER. V dropped 1 base and J dropped 8; count of bases not matched to a gene: 9. The CDR3 has 17 residues. The CDR3 reads CASSQVTSGGQTGELFF. CDR3 DNA: TGCGCCAGCAGCCAAGTCACTAGCGGGGGCCAGACGGGGGAGCTGTTTTTT.

This chain links TRBV27 with TRBJ2-7; TRBD1 matches at 8 bases. This CDR3 spans 15 amino acids. J gave up 5 bases and V 5 bases, and 11 bases lay outside the gene matches. The germline V gene encodes CDR1 MNHEY and CDR2 SMNVEV (reference sequence). The CDR3 DNA follows: TGTGCCAGCAGTCCGATGACAGGGGTTCCCCACGAGCAGTACTTC. As protein: CASSPMTGVPHEQYF.

This clonotype was detected a few times. The V gene is TRBV7-8, the J gene TRBJ1-6; D unresolved. Germline V gene data show CDR1 as SGHVS and CDR2 as FQNEAQ. The CDR3 covers 14 residues. Trimming removed 1 base at V and 8 bases at J, with 9 bases between. For the CDR3, the DNA is TGTGCCAGCAGCTTAGACGGACGTGATTCACCCCTCCACTTT. This codes for CASSLDGRDSPLHF.